This T cell receptor (beta chain) was sequenced for a study of blood T cell repertoires in COVID-19 (dated by TCRdb to about 2020). About the full investigation: Samples covering the acute and convalescent phases of COVID-19 were provided by collaborators in the United States, Italy and Spain. The samples were drawn from the first 160 participants of the ongoing ImmuneRACE study and from 1,254 subjects provided by 6 global collaborators. Sample metadata almost always included a de-identified subject ID, COVID-19 status, age in years and sex. The prospective study material was composed of cDNA or gDNA derived from T cells, B-cell-depleted T cells, or PBMCs. The dataset comprised deeply sampled blood TCRbeta repertoires from subjects exposed to, actively infected with, or recovered from COVID-19. Where HLA class I and class II types were available, the types were taken from metadata supplied by the sample provider, not from assay-based typing. The repertoires were made available in a free public database intended to serve as a resource for research on the immune response to SARS-CoV-2.

TCRbeta CDR3 regions were amplified from genomic DNA by means of the immunoSEQ Assay, a bias-controlled multiplex PCR. In the source study's methods: Within the assay, amplification of reference gene primers was used to estimate how many nucleated cells each sample contained. Sequence reads were collapsed and filtered to measure the absolute abundance of every unique TCRbeta CDR3 rearrangement. Productive Simpson clonality was computed per sample as the square root of Simpson's diversity index over productive rearrangements. TCRdb retrieved this table from immuneACCESS and kept in-frame rearrangements only. Not all clones are present; in checked studies, unresolved V genes account for under half, and no reason is known for the remainder. V, J and clone size reflect that table, while D and trimming were determined from the DNA. This sample comprises some 220,000 clones, around 84% of them detected only once. The leading ten clones occupy 15% to 20% of the sample.

Worth noting for this clone: Its binding antigen is unknown. No base qualities exist here, and no much larger clone lies one base off it.

The collaborating institutions used their own protocols to collect whole blood in K2EDTA tubes. For TCRbeta analysis, collaborators shipped samples as frozen whole blood, isolated PBMCs, or DNA extracted from either of those sample types. Overall results and qualifications from the work: The amount of clinical and demographic metadata varied by source and participant and was provided uncurated.

For CDR1 and CDR2, the germline V gene lists SQVTM and ANQGSEA. From the cysteine up to the phenylalanine, the CDR3 has a length of 15 residues. Only the CDR3 region is kept as DNA, spanning 45 bases read in frame from base 1. V and J are truncated by 6 bases and 5 bases respectively, leaving an intervening sequence of 22 bases. Sequencing was carried out using peripheral blood. This TCR came from a woman of 80 years or more with active or convalescent COVID-19. Rearrangement joined TRBV29-1 to TRBJ2-5; the D segment could be TRBD1, given 7 matching bases. The CDR3 protein is CSVGGRGLNEETQYF. The sequence in DNA is TGCAGCGTGGGGGGAAGGGGGCTTAACGAGGAGACCCAGTACTTC.